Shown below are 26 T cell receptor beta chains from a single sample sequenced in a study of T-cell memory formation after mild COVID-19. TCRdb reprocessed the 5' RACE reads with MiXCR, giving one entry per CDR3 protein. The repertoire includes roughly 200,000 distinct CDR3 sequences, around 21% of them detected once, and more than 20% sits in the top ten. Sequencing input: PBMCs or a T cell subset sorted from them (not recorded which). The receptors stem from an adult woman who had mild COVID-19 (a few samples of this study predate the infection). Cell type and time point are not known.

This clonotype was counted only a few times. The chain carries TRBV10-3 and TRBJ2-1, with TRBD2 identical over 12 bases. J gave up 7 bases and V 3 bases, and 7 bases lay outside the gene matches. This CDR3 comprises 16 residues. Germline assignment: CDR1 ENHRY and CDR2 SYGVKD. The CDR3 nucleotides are TGTGCCATCAGTGACCCTAGCGGGGGGGGCAGGAATGAGCAGTTCTTC. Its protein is CAISDPSGGGRNEQFF.

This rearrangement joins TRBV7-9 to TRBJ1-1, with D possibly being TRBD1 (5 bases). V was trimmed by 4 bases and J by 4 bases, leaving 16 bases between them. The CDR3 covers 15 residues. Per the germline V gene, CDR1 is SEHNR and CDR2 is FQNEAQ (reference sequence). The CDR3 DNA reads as TGTGCCAGCAGCTCAACCCGACAGAGCAGCACTGAAGCTTTCTTT. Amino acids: CASSSTRQSSTEAFF.

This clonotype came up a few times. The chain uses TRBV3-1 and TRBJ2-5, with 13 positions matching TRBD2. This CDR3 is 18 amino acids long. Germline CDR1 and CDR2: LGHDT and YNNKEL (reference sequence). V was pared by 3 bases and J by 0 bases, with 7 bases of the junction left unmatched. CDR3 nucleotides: TGTGCCAGCAGCCATTCGGGACTAGCGGGGCTTCACCAAGAGACCCAGTACTTC. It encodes CASSHSGLAGLHQETQYF.

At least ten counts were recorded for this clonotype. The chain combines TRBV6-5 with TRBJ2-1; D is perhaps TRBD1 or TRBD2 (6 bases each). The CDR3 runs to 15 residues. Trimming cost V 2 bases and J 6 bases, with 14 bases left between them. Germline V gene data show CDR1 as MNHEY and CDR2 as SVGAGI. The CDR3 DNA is TGTGCCAGCAGTTACCAGCCGGGGGCCGGCAATGAGCAGTTCTTC. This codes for CASSYQPGAGNEQFF.

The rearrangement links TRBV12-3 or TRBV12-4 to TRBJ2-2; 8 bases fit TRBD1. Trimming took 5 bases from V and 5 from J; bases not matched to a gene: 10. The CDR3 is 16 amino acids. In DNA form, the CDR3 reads TGTGCCAGCAGTCCTACCGGGACAGGAGTGACCGGGGAGCTGTTTTTT. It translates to CASSPTGTGVTGELFF.

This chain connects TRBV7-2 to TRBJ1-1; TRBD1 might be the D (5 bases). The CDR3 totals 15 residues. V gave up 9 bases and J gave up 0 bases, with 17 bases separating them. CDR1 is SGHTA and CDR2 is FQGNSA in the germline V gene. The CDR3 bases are TGTGCCAGTTCCCCCGTACCGGGACTGAACACTGAAGCTTTCTTT. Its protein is CASSPVPGLNTEAFF. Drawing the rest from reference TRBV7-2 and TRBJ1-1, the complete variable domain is GAGVSQSPSNKVTEKGKDVELRCDPISGHTALYWYRQSLGQGLEFLIYFQGNSAPDKSGLPSDRFSAERTGGSVSTLTIQRTQQEDSAVYLCASSPVPGLNTEAFFGQGTRLTVV.

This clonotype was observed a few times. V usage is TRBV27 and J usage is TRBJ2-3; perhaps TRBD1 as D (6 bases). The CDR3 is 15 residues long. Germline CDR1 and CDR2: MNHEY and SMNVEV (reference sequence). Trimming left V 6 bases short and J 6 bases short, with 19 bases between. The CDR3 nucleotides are TGTGCCAGCAGCCCGGACAGTTTCTTGCACGATACGCAGTATTTT. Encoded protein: CASSPDSFLHDTQYF.

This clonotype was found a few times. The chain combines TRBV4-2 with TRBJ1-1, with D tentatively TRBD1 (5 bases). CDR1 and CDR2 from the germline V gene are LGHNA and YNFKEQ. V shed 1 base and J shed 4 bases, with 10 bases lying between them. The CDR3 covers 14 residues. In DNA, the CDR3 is TGTGCCAGCAGCCAAGTAATAGGGACCACTGAAGCTTTCTTT. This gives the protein CASSQVIGTTEAFF.

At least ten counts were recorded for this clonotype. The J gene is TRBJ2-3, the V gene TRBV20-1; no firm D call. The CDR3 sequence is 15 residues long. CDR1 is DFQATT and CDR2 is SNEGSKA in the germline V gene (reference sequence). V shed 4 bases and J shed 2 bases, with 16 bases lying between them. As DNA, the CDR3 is TGCAGTGCTACGCACTACCGTGAGCCCACAGATACGCAGTATTTT. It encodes CSATHYREPTDTQYF.

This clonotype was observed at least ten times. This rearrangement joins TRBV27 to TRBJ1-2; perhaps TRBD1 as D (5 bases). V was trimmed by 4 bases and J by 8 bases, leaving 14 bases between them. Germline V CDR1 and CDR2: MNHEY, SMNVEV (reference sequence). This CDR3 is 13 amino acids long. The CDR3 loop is CASSSAGGGGYTF. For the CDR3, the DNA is TGTGCCAGCAGTTCGGCCGGGGGTGGGGGCTACACCTTC.

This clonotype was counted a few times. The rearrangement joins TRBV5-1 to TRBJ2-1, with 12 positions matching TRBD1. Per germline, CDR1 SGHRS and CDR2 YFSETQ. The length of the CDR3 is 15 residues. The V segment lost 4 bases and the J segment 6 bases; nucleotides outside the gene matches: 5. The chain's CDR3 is CASSIGTGGFNEQFF. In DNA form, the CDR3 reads TGCGCCAGCAGCATCGGGACAGGGGGCTTCAATGAGCAGTTCTTC. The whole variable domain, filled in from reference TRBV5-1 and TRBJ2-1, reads KAGVTQTPRYLIKTRGQQVTLSCSPISGHRSVSWYQQTPGQGLQFLFEYFSETQRNKGNFPGRFSGRQFSNSRSEMNVSTLELGDSALYLCASSIGTGGFNEQFFGPGTRLTVL.

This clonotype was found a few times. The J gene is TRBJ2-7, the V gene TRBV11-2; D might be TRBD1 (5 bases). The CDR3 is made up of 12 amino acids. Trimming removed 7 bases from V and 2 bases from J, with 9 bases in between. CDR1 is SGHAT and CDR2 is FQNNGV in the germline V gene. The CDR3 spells CASTSTAYEQYF. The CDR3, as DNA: TGTGCCAGCACCTCGACAGCCTACGAGCAGTACTTC.

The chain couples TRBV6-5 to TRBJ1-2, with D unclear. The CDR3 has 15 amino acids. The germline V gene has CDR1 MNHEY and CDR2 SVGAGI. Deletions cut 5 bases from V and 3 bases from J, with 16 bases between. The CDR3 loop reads CASSHSSPYHYGYTF. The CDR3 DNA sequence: TGTGCCAGCAGTCACAGCAGCCCCTACCACTATGGCTACACCTTC.

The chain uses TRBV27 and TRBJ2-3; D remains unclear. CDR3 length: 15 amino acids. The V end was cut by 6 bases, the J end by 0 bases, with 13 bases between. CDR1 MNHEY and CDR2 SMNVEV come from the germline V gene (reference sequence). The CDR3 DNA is TGTGCCAGCAGAGGAGCTGCCTCTAGCACAGATACGCAGTATTTT. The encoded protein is CASRGAASSTDTQYF.

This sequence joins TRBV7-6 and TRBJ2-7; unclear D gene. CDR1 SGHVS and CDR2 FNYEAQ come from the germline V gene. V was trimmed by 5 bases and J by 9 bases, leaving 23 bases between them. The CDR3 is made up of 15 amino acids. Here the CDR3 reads CASSPMVDAWPGQYF. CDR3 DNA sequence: TGTGCCAGCAGCCCCATGGTGGACGCCTGGCCCGGGCAGTACTTC.

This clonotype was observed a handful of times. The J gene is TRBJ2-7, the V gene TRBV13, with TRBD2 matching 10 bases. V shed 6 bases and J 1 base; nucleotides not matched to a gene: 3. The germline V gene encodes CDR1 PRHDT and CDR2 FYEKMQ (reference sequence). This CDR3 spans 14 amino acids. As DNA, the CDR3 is TGTGCCAGCAGTGGGACTAGCGTATCCTACGAGCAGTACTTC. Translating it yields CASSGTSVSYEQYF. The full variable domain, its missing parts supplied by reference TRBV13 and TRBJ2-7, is AAGVIQSPRHLIKEKRETATLKCYPIPRHDTVYWYQQGPGQDPQFLISFYEKMQSDKGSIPDRFSAQQFSDYHSELNMSSLELGDSALYFCASSGTSVSYEQYFGPGTRLTVT.

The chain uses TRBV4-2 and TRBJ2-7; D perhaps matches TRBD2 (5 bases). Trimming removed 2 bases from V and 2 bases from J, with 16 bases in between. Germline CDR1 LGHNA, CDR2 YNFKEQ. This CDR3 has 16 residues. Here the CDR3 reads CASSQSEERNPYEQYF. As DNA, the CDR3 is TGTGCCAGCAGCCAATCCGAGGAGCGGAACCCCTACGAGCAGTACTTC.

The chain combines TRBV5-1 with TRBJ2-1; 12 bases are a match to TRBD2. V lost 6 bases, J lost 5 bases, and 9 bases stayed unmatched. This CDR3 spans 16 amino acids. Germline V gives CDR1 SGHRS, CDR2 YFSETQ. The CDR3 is CASTTSGGDGHNEQFF. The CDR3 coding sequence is TGCGCCAGCACGACTAGCGGGGGAGATGGACACAATGAGCAGTTCTTC.

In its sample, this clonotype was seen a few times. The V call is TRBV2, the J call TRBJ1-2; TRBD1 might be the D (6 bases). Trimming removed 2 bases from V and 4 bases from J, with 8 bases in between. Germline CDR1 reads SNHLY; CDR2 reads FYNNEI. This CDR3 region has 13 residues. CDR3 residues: CASSENRVYGYTF. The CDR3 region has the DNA TGTGCCAGCAGTGAAAACAGGGTCTATGGCTACACCTTC.

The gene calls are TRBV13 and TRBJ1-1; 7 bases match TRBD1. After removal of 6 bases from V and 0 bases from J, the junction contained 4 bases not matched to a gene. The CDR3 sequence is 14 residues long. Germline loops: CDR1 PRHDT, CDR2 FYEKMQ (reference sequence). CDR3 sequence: CASRPTGLNTEAFF. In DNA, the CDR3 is TGTGCCAGCAGGCCGACAGGGTTGAACACTGAAGCTTTCTTT.

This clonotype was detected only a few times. CDR3 sequence reads: CASSRGRPNEQFF. CDR3 DNA: TGTGCCAGTAGCCGTGGGAGACCGAATGAGCAGTTCTTC. The chain is built from TRBV19 and TRBJ2-1; possibly TRBD2 for D (5 bases). The CDR3 is made up of 13 amino acids. CDR1 is LNHDA, CDR2 SQIVND, per germline (reference sequence). The V and J ends lost 6 bases and 7 bases respectively, with 13 bases between them.

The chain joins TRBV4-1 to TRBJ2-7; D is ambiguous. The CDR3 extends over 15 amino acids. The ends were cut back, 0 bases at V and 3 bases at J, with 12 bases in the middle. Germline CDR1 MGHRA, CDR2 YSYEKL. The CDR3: CASSQDRQELYEQYF. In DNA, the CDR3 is TGCGCCAGCAGCCAAGATAGGCAGGAACTCTACGAGCAGTACTTC.

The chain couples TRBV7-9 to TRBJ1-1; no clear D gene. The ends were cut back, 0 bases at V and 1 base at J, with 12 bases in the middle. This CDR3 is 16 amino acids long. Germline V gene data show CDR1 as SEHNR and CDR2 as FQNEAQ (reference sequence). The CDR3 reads CASSLALDWENTEAFF. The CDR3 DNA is TGTGCCAGCAGCTTAGCGCTTGATTGGGAGAACACTGAAGCTTTCTTT. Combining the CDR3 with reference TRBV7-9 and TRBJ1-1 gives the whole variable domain DTGVSQNPRHKITKRGQNVTFRCDPISEHNRLYWYRQTLGQGPEFLTYFQNEAQLEKSRLLSDRFSAERPKGSFSTLEIQRTEQGDSAMYLCASSLALDWENTEAFFGQGTRLTVV.

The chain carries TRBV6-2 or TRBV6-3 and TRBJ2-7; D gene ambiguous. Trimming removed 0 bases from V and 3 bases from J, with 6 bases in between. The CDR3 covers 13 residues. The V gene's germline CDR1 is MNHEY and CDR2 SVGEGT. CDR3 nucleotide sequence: TGTGCCAGCAGTTACTCGGCATACTACGAGCAGTACTTC. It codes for CASSYSAYYEQYF.

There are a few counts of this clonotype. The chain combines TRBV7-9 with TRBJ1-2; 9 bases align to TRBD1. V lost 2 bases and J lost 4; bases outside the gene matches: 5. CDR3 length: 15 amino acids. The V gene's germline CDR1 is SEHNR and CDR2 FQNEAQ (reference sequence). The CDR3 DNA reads TGTGCCAGCAGCTTAACAGGGGGCCTGATCTATGGCTACACCTTC. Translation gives CASSLTGGLIYGYTF.

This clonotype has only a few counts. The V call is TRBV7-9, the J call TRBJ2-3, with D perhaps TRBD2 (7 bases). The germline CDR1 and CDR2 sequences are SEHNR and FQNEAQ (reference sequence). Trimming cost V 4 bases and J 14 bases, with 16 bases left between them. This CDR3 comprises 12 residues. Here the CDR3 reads CASSSPGGHLYF. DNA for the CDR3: TGTGCCAGCAGCTCCCCCGGGGGGCATCTGTATTTT. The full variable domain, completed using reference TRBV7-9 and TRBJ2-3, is DTGVSQNPRHKITKRGQNVTFRCDPISEHNRLYWYRQTLGQGPEFLTYFQNEAQLEKSRLLSDRFSAERPKGSFSTLEIQRTEQGDSAMYLCASSSPGGHLYFGPGTRLTVL.